Following are 25 T cell receptor beta chains from one sample sequenced in a study of cytomegalovirus exposure and HLA in healthy donors. PCR primers comprised 60 Vbeta and 13 Jbeta primers. Here immunoSEQ multiplex PCR was the method, and the copy in TCRdb shows in-frame clones only, minus some. The data show about 200,000 clones, approximately 82% seen once. Sequencing was carried out using PBMCs. Receptor source: a man between 18 and 35 years old in good health and CMV-seronegative.

This clone was recorded only once. This sequence joins TRBV30 and TRBJ1-1; 7 bases fit TRBD1. The ends lost 0 bases at V and 1 base at J; junction bases unmatched: 2. Germline V lookup: CDR1 GTSNPN, CDR2 SVGIG (reference sequence). The CDR3 has 14 residues. The CDR3 protein is CAWSVGTANTEAFF. The DNA of the CDR3 is TGTGCCTGGAGTGTAGGGACAGCGAACACTGAAGCTTTCTTT.

This clone showed up just a few times. V and J are TRBV2 and TRBJ2-7, with D possibly matching TRBD1 (6 bases). The germline gives CDR1 SNHLY, CDR2 FYNNEI. The CDR3 is 14 residues long. V lost 4 bases and J lost 3, with 13 bases in between. The CDR3 DNA is TGTGCCAGCAGTGGGGTGGGGGCTAACTACGAGCAGTACTTC. It is translated as CASSGVGANYEQYF.

The chain recombines TRBV2 with TRBJ2-7, with 8 bases lining up with TRBD2. This CDR3 comprises 13 residues. After removal of 4 bases from V and 7 bases from J, the junction contained 6 bases not matched to a gene. Germline V gene sequence: CDR1 SNHLY, CDR2 FYNNEI. This chain's CDR3 is CASSGLLAGEQYF. The CDR3 nucleotides are TGTGCCAGCAGTGGTCTGTTAGCGGGAGAGCAGTACTTC.

The CDR3 sequence: CAWSAGGDWNTEAFF. The CDR3 DNA reads TGTGCCTGGAGTGCAGGGGGCGACTGGAACACTGAAGCTTTCTTT. V and J are TRBV30 and TRBJ1-1; 8 nucleotides line up with TRBD1. The ends lost 1 base at V and 1 base at J; junction bases unmatched: 5. CDR3 length: 15 amino acids. Per the germline V gene, CDR1 is GTSNPN and CDR2 is SVGIG (reference sequence).

The chain recombines TRBV19 with TRBJ1-2; no firm D call. The V gene lost 6 bases and the J gene lost 6 bases, with 20 bases spanning the gap. The CDR3 totals 15 residues. Germline V CDR1 and CDR2: LNHDA, SQIVND (reference sequence). The CDR3 region has the DNA TGTGCCAGTAGGATTCTGTGGGCTCCCCTTGATGGCTACACCTTC. Translation gives CASRILWAPLDGYTF.

The V and J genes are TRBV19 and TRBJ2-7; the match to TRBD1 covers 9 bases. Germline CDR1 is LNHDA and CDR2 is SQIVND (reference sequence). V trimming: 3 bases; J trimming: 2 bases; junction bases outside the gene matches: 5. The CDR3 loop spans 15 amino acids. The DNA for the CDR3 is TGTGCCAGTAGTATTACAGGGGGCACGGCCTACGAGCAGTACTTC. Translated, it gives CASSITGGTAYEQYF.

This clone was found once. V usage is TRBV9 and J usage is TRBJ2-3; tentatively, D is TRBD2 (6 bases). The CDR3 runs 15 residues. Germline V CDR1 and CDR2: SGDLS, YYNGEE. V gave up 3 bases and J gave up 2 bases, with 13 bases separating them. The CDR3 region has the DNA TGTGCCAGCAGCGGGCAGGACTACATCACAGATACGCAGTATTTT. Translation: CASSGQDYITDTQYF.

V gene TRBV19 combines with J gene TRBJ1-5; TRBD1 matches 8 bases. Germline V gene data show CDR1 as LNHDA and CDR2 as SQIVND (reference sequence). V shed 4 bases, J shed 2 bases, and the junction held 4 bases outside the gene matches. The CDR3 covers 15 residues. In DNA form, the CDR3 reads TGTGCCAGTAGTACAGGGACAGGCCGCAATCAGCCCCAGCATTTT. As protein: CASSTGTGRNQPQHF.

The genes are TRBV5-8 and TRBJ2-5; D might be TRBD2 (5 bases). The CDR3 contains 13 residues. V lost 2 bases to trimming and J lost 5 bases, with 10 bases between them. Germline values: CDR1 SGHTS, CDR2 YDEGEE. The CDR3, as DNA: TGTGCCAGCAGCTTACGGGGAGCTGAGACCCAGTACTTC. It codes for CASSLRGAETQYF.

The genes are TRBV9 and TRBJ1-2, with 8 bases lining up with TRBD1. CDR1 is SGDLS and CDR2 is YYNGEE in the germline V gene. CDR3 length: 14 residues. V dropped 4 bases and J dropped 3; count of bases not matched to a gene: 5. For the CDR3, the DNA is TGTGCCAGCAGCTTCGGACAGGGAGACTATGGCTACACCTTC. Amino acids: CASSFGQGDYGYTF.

DNA for the CDR3: TGCGCCAGCAGCTTGGGACTAGCGGCCTTCGACCCCTACGAGCAGTACTTC. Translating it yields CASSLGLAAFDPYEQYF. This chain connects TRBV5-1 to TRBJ2-5; 9 bases match TRBD2. The better agreement between TRBJ2-7 and the DNA end casts doubt on the J call. CDR3 length: 17 amino acids. Germline lookup yields CDR1 SGHRS and CDR2 YFSETQ.

The chain carries TRBV18 and TRBJ1-1; tentative D call: TRBD1 (5 bases). The CDR3 length is 13 residues. From germline, CDR1 is KGHSH and CDR2 LQKENI. Trimming stripped 5 bases from V and 1 base from J, with 8 bases between. As DNA, the CDR3 is TGTGCCAGCTCATCCGACAGGAACACTGAAGCTTTCTTT. Protein product: CASSSDRNTEAFF. The variable domain in full, completed from reference TRBV18 and TRBJ1-1, reads NAGVMQNPRHLVRRRGQEARLRCSPMKGHSHVYWYRQLPEEGLKFMVYLQKENIIDESGMPKERFSAEFPKEGPSILRIQQVVRGDSAAYFCASSSDRNTEAFFGQGTRLTVV.

This clone has just one count. The chain employs TRBV2 and TRBJ2-7; D not resolved. The CDR3 consists of 12 residues. The V and J ends lost 3 bases and 2 bases respectively, with 5 bases between them. CDR1 and CDR2 (germline): SNHLY, FYNNEI. The CDR3 is CASSDPTYEQYF. DNA of the CDR3: TGTGCCAGCAGTGATCCCACCTACGAGCAGTACTTC.

The chain links TRBV10-2 to TRBJ2-7, with D hard to call. This CDR3 is built from 16 residues. V gave up 4 bases and J gave up 2 bases, with 18 bases separating them. Per the germline V gene, CDR1 is WSHSY and CDR2 is SAAADI. The CDR3 DNA follows: TGCGCCAGCAGTGGGTCCGGGTATCAGAGAACCTACGAGCAGTACTTC. As protein: CASSGSGYQRTYEQYF.

The CDR3 DNA reads TGTGCCAGCAGCTTAACACATGACAGGGGGGATGAGCAGTTCTTC. Amino acids: CASSLTHDRGDEQFF. The chain has TRBV7-9 and TRBJ2-1, with 9 nucleotides matching TRBD1. The V segment lost 2 bases and the J segment 8 bases; nucleotides outside the gene matches: 7. CDR1 and CDR2 from the germline V gene are SEHNR and FQNEAQ (reference sequence). This CDR3 is 15 amino acids long.

This clone was found once. V usage is TRBV19 and J usage is TRBJ2-1; 10 positions agree with TRBD2. The CDR3 length is 14 residues. Germline CDR1 is LNHDA and CDR2 is SQIVND (reference sequence). Unmatched junction bases numbered 5, after V lost 4 bases and J lost 8 bases. The CDR3 protein is CASSKAGGSHEQFF. The CDR3 nucleotides are TGTGCCAGTAGTAAAGCGGGAGGGAGCCATGAGCAGTTCTTC. The variable domain in full, with the rest retrieved from reference TRBV19 and TRBJ2-1, is DGGITQSPKYLFRKEGQNVTLSCEQNLNHDAMYWYRQDPGQGLRLIYYSQIVNDFQKGDIAEGYSVSREKKESFPLTVTSAQKNPTAFYLCASSKAGGSHEQFFGPGTRLTVL.

The V and J genes are TRBV7-8 and TRBJ1-1; D ambiguous. The CDR3 runs 16 residues. V shed 1 base and J shed 1 base, with 13 bases lying between them. Germline V gene lookup returns CDR1 SGHVS and CDR2 FQNEAQ. CDR3 amino acids: CASSLGSRVRNTEAFF. The CDR3 nucleotides read TGTGCCAGCAGCTTAGGGTCCCGGGTTAGGAACACTGAAGCTTTCTTT.

The chain is built from TRBV19 and TRBJ2-5; possible D gene TRBD2, 6 bases. This CDR3 has 15 residues. CDR1 LNHDA and CDR2 SQIVND come from the germline V gene (reference sequence). Between the trimmed V and J ends, which lost 5 bases and 2 bases, there was a span of 15 bases. In DNA, the CDR3 is TGTGCCAGTAGTCGAGTCTCAGGGAGGCAAGAGACCCAGTACTTC. The encoded protein is CASSRVSGRQETQYF.

The table lists this clone with a few counts. The J gene is TRBJ2-7, the V gene TRBV21-1; the D call TRBD1 from the table was never checked on the DNA. TRBV21-1 is a pseudogene. This CDR3 comprises 16 residues. The CDR3 loop is CASSRYPGQGADEQYF. Here the CDR3 DNA reads TGTGCCAGCAGCAGGTACCCGGGACAGGGCGCCGACGAGCAGTACTTC.

V gene TRBV5-5 combines with J gene TRBJ1-1, with D tentatively TRBD1 (6 bases). V lost 3 bases and J 6 bases, leaving 15 bases between the germline ends. Germline V gene data show CDR1 as SGHKS and CDR2 as YYEKEE (reference sequence). The CDR3 loop spans 14 amino acids. The CDR3 bases are TGTGCCAGCAGCTCGTGGGTCAGGGGCGCTGAAGCTTTCTTT. It is translated as CASSSWVRGAEAFF.

The chain recombines TRBV5-6 with TRBJ1-1, with D possibly TRBD1 on 5 matching bases. The V end lost 1 base, the J end lost 2 bases, and 12 bases lay between the germline ends. This CDR3 comprises 15 residues. The V gene's germline CDR1 is SGHDT and CDR2 YYEEEE. The CDR3 bases are TGTGCCAGCAGCTTGATCGTACAGGAAAACACTGAAGCTTTCTTT. Translating gives CASSLIVQENTEAFF.

The J gene is TRBJ1-1, the V gene TRBV2; no reliable D call. Trimming pared 7 bases from V and 1 base from J, leaving 13 bases between. Germline CDR1 is SNHLY and CDR2 is FYNNEI. The CDR3 is 14 amino acids. The CDR3 sequence: CASIRVRGNTEAFF. CDR3 DNA: TGTGCCAGCATCCGGGTGCGAGGGAACACTGAAGCTTTCTTT. Based on the CDR3 plus reference TRBV2 and TRBJ1-1, the full variable domain is EPEVTQTPSHQVTQMGQEVILRCVPISNHLYFYWYRQILGQKVEFLVSFYNNEISEKSEIFDDQFSVERPDGSNFTLKIRSTKLEDSAMYFCASIRVRGNTEAFFGQGTRLTVV.

J is TRBJ1-2 and V is TRBV6-6; 7 bases match TRBD1. Trimming at V came to 6 bases and at J to 8 bases, leaving 12 bases not matched to a gene. The CDR3 spans 14 residues. The germline V gene encodes CDR1 MNHNY and CDR2 SVGAGI (reference sequence). CDR3 coding DNA: TGTGCCAGCAGCTTAGACAGGGCGGGATTAGGCTACACCTTC. It yields the protein CASSLDRAGLGYTF.

The rearrangement links TRBV13 to TRBJ1-1; 7 nucleotides match TRBD1. Per germline, CDR1 PRHDT and CDR2 FYEKMQ (reference sequence). This CDR3 contains 14 residues. V was pared by 3 bases and J by 2 bases, with 3 bases of the junction left unmatched. The CDR3: CASSFTGVNTEAFF. CDR3 in DNA: TGTGCCAGCAGCTTTACAGGGGTAAACACTGAAGCTTTCTTT.

Details on this clone: Compared with germline, one end of the junction differs, possibly owing to a read error. The chain uses TRBV7-9 and TRBJ1-2; maybe TRBD1 (5 bases). Germline V gene sequence: CDR1 SEHNR, CDR2 FQNEAQ (reference sequence). The CDR3 consists of 14 residues. CDR3 nucleotide sequence: TGTTCCAGCAGTTACGTTGACAGTAACTATGGCTACACCTTC. The encoded protein is CSSSYVDSNYGYTF.